This T cell receptor beta chain was captured by sequencing in a study of shared clonotypes between healthy human individuals. About the research overall: There were three CD4 naive, three CD4 memory, two CD8 naive and one CD8 memory plates per donor. Overall study results and limits: The rarefaction results pointed to incomplete sorted-subset sequencing despite large depth. Naive subsets typically showed greater estimated richness than memory subsets.

Of note for this clone: The target antigen is unknown.

The CDR3 consists of 14 residues. CDR1 and CDR2 (germline): KGHSH, LQKENI. V dropped 5 bases and J dropped 3 bases, with 14 bases sitting between them. All donors qualified as healthy HIV-negative adults and had experienced no recent acute infections or vaccinations. Generated by immunoSEQ multiplex PCR, the TCRdb table keeps only in-frame clones and is missing some. Among 2 million to 2.5 million clones listed, approximately 96% were seen once. This sequence joins TRBV18 and TRBJ2-7; a possible D gene is TRBD1 (6 bases). The TCR was taken from a man aged 18 to 29 in good health. Source material: naive CD4+ T cells sorted from blood. Described subset: CD45RA+ positively selected. CDR3 residues: CASSTTSGDYEQYF. CDR3 sequence (DNA): TGTGCCAGCTCAACAACTTCAGGGGACTACGAGCAGTACTTC.